The 14 T cell receptor beta chains below were found in one sample sequenced in a study of blood T cell repertoires in COVID-19. The protocol was immunoSEQ multiplex PCR, while the TCRdb copy is restricted to in-frame clones and leaves out a portion. There are over 200,000 clones in the sample; around 90% occur only once, and roughly 1.2% lies in the top ten. Material: PBMCs or T cells enriched from blood (not recorded which). These receptors all come from a human donor in a cohort exposed to, infected with or recovered from COVID-19 (not recorded which). The donor label of this sample is uncertain.

The chain recombines TRBV27 with TRBJ1-2; 7 bases line up with TRBD1. Germline V gives CDR1 MNHEY, CDR2 SMNVEV (reference sequence). The CDR3 has 13 residues. J gave up 9 bases and V 6 bases, and 10 bases lay outside the gene matches. CDR3 nucleotide sequence: TGTGCCAGCAGGCCATCAGGGGGGCACAGCTACACCTTC. It yields the protein CASRPSGGHSYTF.

The chain joins TRBV7-2 to TRBJ1-3; D ambiguous. The germline V and J ends were trimmed by 6 bases and 4 bases, with 16 bases remaining between them. CDR3 length: 15 amino acids. The germline V gene encodes CDR1 SGHTA and CDR2 FQGNSA. CDR3 sequence (DNA): TGTGCCAGCAGGGCTTTTGGAGTGACCGGAAACACCATATATTTT. Translated, it gives CASRAFGVTGNTIYF. The variable domain in full, completed from reference TRBV7-2 and TRBJ1-3, reads GAGVSQSPSNKVTEKGKDVELRCDPISGHTALYWYRQSLGQGLEFLIYFQGNSAPDKSGLPSDRFSAERTGGSVSTLTIQRTQQEDSAVYLCASRAFGVTGNTIYFGEGSWLTVV.

The CDR3 sequence: CASSLSIGGQETQYF. The DNA of the CDR3 is TGTGCCAGCAGTCTGTCCATAGGGGGTCAAGAGACCCAGTACTTC. The chain employs TRBV6-2 or TRBV6-3 and TRBJ2-5; D might be TRBD1 (6 bases). The germline CDR1 and CDR2 sequences are MNHEY and SVGEGT. The germline V and J ends were trimmed by 5 bases and 2 bases, with 15 bases remaining between them. This CDR3 contains 15 residues.

The CDR3 region is CASSQGLTQGKGNEQFF. The CDR3 coding sequence is TGCGCCAGCAGCCAAGGGTTGACCCAGGGGAAGGGCAATGAGCAGTTCTTC. The genes are TRBV4-1 and TRBJ2-1; D perhaps matches TRBD1 (6 bases). This CDR3 has 17 residues. Trimming stripped 1 base from V and 6 bases from J, with 19 bases between. Germline CDR1 and CDR2: MGHRA and YSYEKL.

This chain uses TRBV5-1 with TRBJ2-7; D is possibly TRBD2 (5 bases). This CDR3 is built from 14 residues. In germline, CDR1 is SGHRS, CDR2 YFSETQ. Trimming removed 1 base from V and 3 bases from J, with 11 bases in between. CDR3 in amino acids: CASSLRGDSYEQYF. The CDR3 DNA reads as TGCGCCAGCAGCTTGCGGGGTGATAGCTACGAGCAGTACTTC.

The chain employs TRBV18 and TRBJ2-3, with a tentative D call TRBD2 (6 bases). The germline CDR1 and CDR2 sequences are KGHSH and LQKENI. The CDR3 covers 16 residues. V shed 4 bases and J shed 0 bases, with 14 bases lying between them. CDR3 in DNA: TGTGCCAGCTCACTCCCCCAGCGGGTTAGCACAGATACGCAGTATTTT. This gives the protein CASSLPQRVSTDTQYF.

The chain links TRBV9 to TRBJ1-6, with no clear D. Germline-derived CDR1 and CDR2 are SGDLS and YYNGEE. This CDR3 has 17 residues. V was shortened by 1 base and J by 0 bases, with 11 bases between the two germline ends. The CDR3 spells CASSVRSTSSYNSPLHF. CDR3 coding DNA: TGTGCCAGCAGCGTAAGAAGCACGTCCTCCTATAATTCACCCCTCCACTTT.

The chain has TRBV7-2 and TRBJ1-5; D is uncertain. The V end was cut by 5 bases, the J end by 6 bases, with 11 bases between. The germline CDR1 and CDR2 sequences are SGHTA and FQGNSA. The CDR3 totals 13 residues. The chain's CDR3 is CASSGQAGQPQHF. CDR3 sequence (DNA): TGTGCCAGCAGCGGGCAGGCGGGTCAGCCCCAGCATTTT.

The chain carries TRBV9 and TRBJ2-5; possible D gene TRBD2, 5 bases. Germline values: CDR1 SGDLS, CDR2 YYNGEE. This CDR3 has 14 residues. Trimming stripped 2 bases from V and 2 bases from J, with 10 bases between. The CDR3 is CASSVERGQETQYF. CDR3 bases: TGTGCCAGCAGCGTCGAGCGCGGGCAAGAGACCCAGTACTTC.

V is TRBV4-3 and J is TRBJ2-7, with 8 bases fitting TRBD2. V was clipped by 6 bases and J by 6 bases; unmatched bases: 13. This CDR3 has 15 amino acids. CDR1 is LGHNA, CDR2 YSLEER, per germline. CDR3 in DNA: TGCGCCAGCAGTAATACACCCAGCGGGGGAAGCGAGCAGTACTTC. Encoded protein: CASSNTPSGGSEQYF.

This clone was detected only once. This chain joins TRBV5-6 and TRBJ2-6, with 12 bases fitting TRBD1. Germline V lookup: CDR1 SGHDT, CDR2 YYEEEE. This CDR3 contains 19 residues. V gave up 2 bases and J gave up 1 base; unmatched junction bases: 7. CDR3 bases: TGTGCCAGCAGCTTCATTCCGGGACAGGGGGCGTCTGGGGCCAACGTCCTGACTTTC. Translation: CASSFIPGQGASGANVLTF.

This chain uses TRBV24-1 with TRBJ2-3, with 11 bases matching TRBD1. Germline CDR1 reads KGHDR; CDR2 reads SFDVKD. This CDR3 has 14 residues. J gave up 7 bases and V 6 bases, and 5 bases lay outside the gene matches. CDR3 sequence: CATSRTGGGYTQYF. The CDR3 coding sequence is TGTGCCACCAGTAGGACAGGGGGCGGATATACGCAGTATTTT.

The chain has TRBV2 and TRBJ2-4; D ambiguous. Trimming cost V 3 bases and J 0 bases, with 6 bases left between them. This CDR3 spans 14 amino acids. Germline V gene data show CDR1 as SNHLY and CDR2 as FYNNEI. CDR3 nucleotides: TGTGCCAGCAGTGAGCGTCTAGCCAAAAACATTCAGTACTTC. Translation gives CASSERLAKNIQYF. The entire variable domain, with the rest obtained from reference TRBV2 and TRBJ2-4, is as follows: EPEVTQTPSHQVTQMGQEVILRCVPISNHLYFYWYRQILGQKVEFLVSFYNNEISEKSEIFDDQFSVERPDGSNFTLKIRSTKLEDSAMYFCASSERLAKNIQYFGAGTRLSVL.

V usage is TRBV11-2 and J usage is TRBJ2-2, with TRBD2 as a possible D gene (6 bases). The CDR3 runs to 14 residues. V shed 7 bases and J shed 1 base, with 10 bases lying between them. CDR1 and CDR2 (germline): SGHAT, FQNNGV. The CDR3 sequence: CASNGRGNTGELFF. The CDR3 DNA is TGTGCCAGCAATGGGCGGGGGAACACCGGGGAGCTGTTTTTT.